This T cell receptor (beta chain) was documented in a study of T cell responses to AZD1222 COVID-19 vaccine. About this clone itself: What it recognizes is unknown.

The table came from immunoSEQ multiplex PCR; TCRdb's copy has only in-frame clones and leaves some out. This table has some 130,000 clones, 90% to 95% appearing once. V dropped 6 bases and J dropped 5; count of bases not matched to a gene: 15. The CDR3 has 16 residues. The germline CDR1 and CDR2 sequences are SGHVS and FNYEAQ. Overall study results and limits: Distributed over spike, vaccine-associated CD4 TCRs predominated at 160-218 and 743-854. The reported proportion of spike-specific TCRs targeting unmutated variant regions was nearly half. Compared with day 0, the breadth and depth of the Spike-specific TCR repertoire rose significantly after two doses of AZD1222.

The receptor comes from an adult in good health. The specimen was peripheral blood, collected on day 0 of AZD1222 vaccination. J is TRBJ2-5 and V is TRBV7-6, with 7 bases lining up with TRBD1. This CDR3 reads CASSFTLQGQGETQYF. The CDR3 nucleotides read TGTGCCAGCAGTTTCACGCTACAGGGGCAGGGGGAGACCCAGTACTTC.